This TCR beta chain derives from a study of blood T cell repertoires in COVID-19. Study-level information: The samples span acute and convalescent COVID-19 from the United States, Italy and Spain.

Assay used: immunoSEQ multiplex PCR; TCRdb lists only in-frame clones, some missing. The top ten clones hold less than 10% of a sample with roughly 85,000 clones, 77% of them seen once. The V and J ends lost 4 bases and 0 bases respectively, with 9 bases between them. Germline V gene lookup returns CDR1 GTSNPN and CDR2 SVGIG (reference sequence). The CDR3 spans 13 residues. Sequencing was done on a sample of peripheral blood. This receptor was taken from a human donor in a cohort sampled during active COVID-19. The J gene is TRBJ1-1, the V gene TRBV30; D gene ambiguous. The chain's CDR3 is CAWKTNMNTEAFF. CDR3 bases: TGTGCCTGGAAGACAAATATGAACACTGAAGCTTTCTTT.